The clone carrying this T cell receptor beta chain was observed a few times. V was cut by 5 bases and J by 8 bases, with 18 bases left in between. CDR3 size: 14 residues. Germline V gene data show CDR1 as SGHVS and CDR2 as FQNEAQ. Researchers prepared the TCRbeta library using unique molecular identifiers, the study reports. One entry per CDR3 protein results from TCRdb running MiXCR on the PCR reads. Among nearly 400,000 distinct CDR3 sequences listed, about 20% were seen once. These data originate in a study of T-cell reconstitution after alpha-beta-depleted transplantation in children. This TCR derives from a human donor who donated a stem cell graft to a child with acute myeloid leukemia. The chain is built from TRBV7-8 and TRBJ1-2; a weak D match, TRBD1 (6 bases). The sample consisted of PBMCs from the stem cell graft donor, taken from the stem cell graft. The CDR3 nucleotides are TGTGCCAGCAGCCAAGTTGGGGGCGCGGGAGGCTACACCTTC. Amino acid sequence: CASSQVGGAGGYTF.